Reported below is one T cell receptor (beta chain). Its antigen is unknown. This entry comes from a study of OX40 agonist ivuxolimab in advanced cancers. In the study overall: Patients were treated with ivuxolimab, an agonistic anti-OX40 (CD134) antibody.

Sampling times: baseline, cycle 4 day 1, cycle 7 day 1. The CDR3 loop spans 18 amino acids. V lost 0 bases to trimming and J lost 6 bases; unmatched junction nucleotides: 14. The V gene's germline CDR1 is LGHNA and CDR2 YSLEER. Sequencing used immunoSEQ multiplex PCR; TCRdb keeps in-frame clones, though not all of them. The repertoire consists of 55,000 to 65,000 clones, with over 60% occurring once and the leading ten covering 6.3%. General study points: Fewer expanded clones were found on average in CD4+ than in CD8+ T cells.

This sequence was found in an adult with an advanced solid tumor such as melanoma, head and neck, liver or kidney cancer. Source: CD4+ or CD8+ T cells sorted from blood, taken in a trial of the OX40 agonist ivuxolimab. This sequence joins TRBV4-3 and TRBJ2-3, with 8 bases fitting TRBD1. CDR3 in amino acids: CASSQDGPAGGHPDTQYF. As DNA, the CDR3 is TGCGCCAGCAGCCAAGATGGTCCGGCAGGGGGCCACCCGGATACGCAGTATTTT.